The clone carrying this TCR beta chain has a handful of counts. This record comes from a study of blood T cell repertoires in COVID-19. Study details: T cells, B-cell-depleted T cells, or PBMCs provided the cDNA or gDNA that served as material.

CDR1 and CDR2 (germline): MNHEY, SVGEGT. J was trimmed by 5 bases and V by 6 bases; bases with no gene match: 11. There are 17 residues in the CDR3. Clones were read by immunoSEQ multiplex PCR, and TCRdb kept only the in-frame ones, dropping some. The data contain about 100,000 clones, approximately 86% of them seen just once; the ten biggest clones take up more than 1.5%. This chain connects TRBV6-2 or TRBV6-3 to TRBJ2-2; 11 bases fit TRBD1. This sequence originates from a man at least 80 years old with acute or convalescent COVID-19. The sequencing input was peripheral blood. CDR3 sequence reads: CASSPLPGQGDTGELFF. CDR3 coding DNA: TGTGCCAGCAGCCCCCTCCCGGGACAGGGGGATACCGGGGAGCTGTTTTTT.